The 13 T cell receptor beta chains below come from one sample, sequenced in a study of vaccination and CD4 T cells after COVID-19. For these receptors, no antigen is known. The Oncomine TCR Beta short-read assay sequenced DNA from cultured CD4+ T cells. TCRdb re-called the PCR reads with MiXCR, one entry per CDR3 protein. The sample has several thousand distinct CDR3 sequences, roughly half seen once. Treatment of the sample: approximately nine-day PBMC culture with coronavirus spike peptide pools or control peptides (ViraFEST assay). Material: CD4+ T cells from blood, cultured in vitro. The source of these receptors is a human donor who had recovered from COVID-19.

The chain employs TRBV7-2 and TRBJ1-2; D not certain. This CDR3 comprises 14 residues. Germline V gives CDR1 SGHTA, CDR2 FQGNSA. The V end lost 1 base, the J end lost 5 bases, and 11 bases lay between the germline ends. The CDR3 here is CASSLVGVGYGYTF. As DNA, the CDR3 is TGTGCCAGCAGCTTAGTTGGGGTTGGGTATGGCTACACCTTC.

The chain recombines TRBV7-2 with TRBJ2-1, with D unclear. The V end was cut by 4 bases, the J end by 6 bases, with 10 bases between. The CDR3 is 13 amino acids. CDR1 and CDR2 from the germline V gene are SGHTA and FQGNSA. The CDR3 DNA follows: TGTGCCAGCAGCTCCAGATGGGTCAATGAGCAGTTCTTC. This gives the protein CASSSRWVNEQFF. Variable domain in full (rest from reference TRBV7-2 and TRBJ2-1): GAGVSQSPSNKVTEKGKDVELRCDPISGHTALYWYRQSLGQGLEFLIYFQGNSAPDKSGLPSDRFSAERTGGSVSTLTIQRTQQEDSAVYLCASSSRWVNEQFFGPGTRLTVL.

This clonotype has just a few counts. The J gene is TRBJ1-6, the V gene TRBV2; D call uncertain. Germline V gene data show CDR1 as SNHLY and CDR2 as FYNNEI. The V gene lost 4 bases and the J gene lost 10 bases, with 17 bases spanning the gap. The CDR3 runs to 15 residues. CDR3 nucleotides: TGTGCCAGCAGTGGTGATAAGGGCAATTGGTCACCCCTCCACTTT. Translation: CASSGDKGNWSPLHF.

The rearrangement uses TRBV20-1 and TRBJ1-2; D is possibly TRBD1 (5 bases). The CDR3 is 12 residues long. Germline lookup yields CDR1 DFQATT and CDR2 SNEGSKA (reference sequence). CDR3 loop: CRVGAKGGGYTF. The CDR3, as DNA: TGCAGGGTTGGGGCGAAAGGTGGCGGCTACACCTTC.

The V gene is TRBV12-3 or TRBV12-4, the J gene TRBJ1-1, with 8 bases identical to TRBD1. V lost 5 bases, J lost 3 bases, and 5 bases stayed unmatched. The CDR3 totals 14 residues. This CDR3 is CASSRTGTDTEAFF. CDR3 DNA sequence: TGTGCCAGCAGTAGGACAGGGACGGACACTGAAGCTTTCTTT.

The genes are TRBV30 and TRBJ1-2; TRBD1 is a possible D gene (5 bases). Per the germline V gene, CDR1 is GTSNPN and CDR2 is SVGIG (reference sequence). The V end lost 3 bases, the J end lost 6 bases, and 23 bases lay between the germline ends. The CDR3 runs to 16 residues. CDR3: CAWRPMGQTDKNGYTF. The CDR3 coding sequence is TGTGCCTGGAGGCCCATGGGCCAGACAGATAAAAATGGCTACACCTTC.

The CDR3 nucleotides are TGTGCCAGCTCACCACCCGGGACAGAAAGTAATCAGCCCCAGCATTTT. This gives the protein CASSPPGTESNQPQHF. V usage is TRBV18 and J usage is TRBJ1-5; 7 nucleotides match TRBD1. This CDR3 is 16 amino acids long. The V segment lost 0 bases and the J segment 4 bases; nucleotides outside the gene matches: 6. Germline-derived CDR1 and CDR2 are KGHSH and LQKENI.

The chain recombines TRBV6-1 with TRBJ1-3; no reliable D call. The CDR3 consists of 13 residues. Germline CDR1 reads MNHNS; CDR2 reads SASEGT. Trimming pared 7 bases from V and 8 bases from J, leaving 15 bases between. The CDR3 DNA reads TGTGCCAGCACACCGGGATCCGGACACACCATATATTTT. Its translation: CASTPGSGHTIYF.

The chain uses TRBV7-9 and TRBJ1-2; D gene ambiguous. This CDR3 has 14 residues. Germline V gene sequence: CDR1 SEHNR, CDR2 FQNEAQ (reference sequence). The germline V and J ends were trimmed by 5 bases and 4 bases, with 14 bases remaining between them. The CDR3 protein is CASSQGSETYGYTF. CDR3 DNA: TGTGCCAGCAGCCAAGGGTCGGAGACCTATGGCTACACCTTC.

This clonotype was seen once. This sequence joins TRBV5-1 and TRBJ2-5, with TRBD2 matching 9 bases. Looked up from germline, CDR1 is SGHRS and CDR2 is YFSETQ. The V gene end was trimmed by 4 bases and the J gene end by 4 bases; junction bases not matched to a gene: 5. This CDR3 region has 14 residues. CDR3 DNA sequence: TGCGCCAGCAGCCCGGGGACTAGCTCAGAGACCCAGTACTTC. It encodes CASSPGTSSETQYF. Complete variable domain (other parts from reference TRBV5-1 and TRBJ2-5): KAGVTQTPRYLIKTRGQQVTLSCSPISGHRSVSWYQQTPGQGLQFLFEYFSETQRNKGNFPGRFSGRQFSNSRSEMNVSTLELGDSALYLCASSPGTSSETQYFGPGTRLLVL.

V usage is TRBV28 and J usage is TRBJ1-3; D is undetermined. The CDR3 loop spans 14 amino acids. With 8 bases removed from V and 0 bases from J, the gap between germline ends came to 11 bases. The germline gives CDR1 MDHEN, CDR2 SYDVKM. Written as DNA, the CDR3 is TGTGCCAGCGGAGCCGCGGGCTCTGGAAACACCATATATTTT. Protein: CASGAAGSGNTIYF. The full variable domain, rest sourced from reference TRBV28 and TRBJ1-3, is DVKVTQSSRYLVKRTGEKVFLECVQDMDHENMFWYRQDPGLGLRLIYFSYDVKMKEKGDIPEGYSVSREKKERFSLILESASTNQTSMYLCASGAAGSGNTIYFGEGSWLTVV.

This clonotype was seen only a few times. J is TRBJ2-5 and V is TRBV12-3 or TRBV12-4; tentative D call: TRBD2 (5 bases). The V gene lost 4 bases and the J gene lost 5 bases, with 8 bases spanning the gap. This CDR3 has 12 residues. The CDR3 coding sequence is TGTGCCAGCAGTTCCGGGGTTGAGACCCAGTACTTC. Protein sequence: CASSSGVETQYF.

The CDR3 DNA is TGCAGTGCGCCTGACGGTGCAACTAATGAAAAACTGTTTTTT. Encoded protein: CSAPDGATNEKLFF. The chain is built from TRBV20-1 and TRBJ1-4; D not certain. Between the trimmed V and J ends, which lost 6 bases and 0 bases, there was a span of 11 bases. Germline CDR1 DFQATT, CDR2 SNEGSKA (reference sequence). The CDR3 totals 14 residues.